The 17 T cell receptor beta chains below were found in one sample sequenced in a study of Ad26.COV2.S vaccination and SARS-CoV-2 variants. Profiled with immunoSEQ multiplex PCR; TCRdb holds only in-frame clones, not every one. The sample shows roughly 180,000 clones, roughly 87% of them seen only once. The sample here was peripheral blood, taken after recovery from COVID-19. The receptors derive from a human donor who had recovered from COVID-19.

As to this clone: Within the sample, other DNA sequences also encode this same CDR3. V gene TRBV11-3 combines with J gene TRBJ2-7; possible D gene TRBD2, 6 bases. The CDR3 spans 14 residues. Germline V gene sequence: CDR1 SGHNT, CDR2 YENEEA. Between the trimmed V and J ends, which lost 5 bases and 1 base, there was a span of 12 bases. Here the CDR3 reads CASSPGTSSYEQYF. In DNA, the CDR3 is TGTGCCAGCAGCCCCGGGACTTCATCCTACGAGCAGTACTTC.

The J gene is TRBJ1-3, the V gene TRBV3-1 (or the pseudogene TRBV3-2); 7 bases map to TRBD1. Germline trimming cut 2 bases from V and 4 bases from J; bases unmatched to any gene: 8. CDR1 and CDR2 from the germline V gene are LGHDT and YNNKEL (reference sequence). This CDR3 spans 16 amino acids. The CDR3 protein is CASSQITGVFGNTIYF. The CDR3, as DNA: TGTGCCAGCAGCCAAATAACAGGGGTTTTCGGAAACACCATATATTTT.

CDR3 sequence (DNA): TGTGCCAGCAGGGGGTCGACTGGGAACACTGAAGCTTTCTTT. It yields the protein CASRGSTGNTEAFF. The genes are TRBV6-5 and TRBJ1-1; D gene unclear. The CDR3 totals 14 residues. The V gene's germline CDR1 is MNHEY and CDR2 SVGAGI. Trimming removed 6 bases at V and 1 base at J, with 12 bases between.

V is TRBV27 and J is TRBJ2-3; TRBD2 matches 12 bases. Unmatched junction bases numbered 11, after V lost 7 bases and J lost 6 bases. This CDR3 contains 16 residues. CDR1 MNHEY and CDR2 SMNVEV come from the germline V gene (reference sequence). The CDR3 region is CASTPGLAGPQDTQYF. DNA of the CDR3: TGTGCCAGCACCCCTGGACTAGCGGGACCCCAGGATACGCAGTATTTT.

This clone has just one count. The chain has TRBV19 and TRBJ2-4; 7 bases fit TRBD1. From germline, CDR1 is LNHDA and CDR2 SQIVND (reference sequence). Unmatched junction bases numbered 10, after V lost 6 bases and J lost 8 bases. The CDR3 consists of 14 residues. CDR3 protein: CASRNRGLRDIQYF. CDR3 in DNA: TGTGCCAGTAGAAACAGGGGCCTCAGGGACATTCAGTACTTC.

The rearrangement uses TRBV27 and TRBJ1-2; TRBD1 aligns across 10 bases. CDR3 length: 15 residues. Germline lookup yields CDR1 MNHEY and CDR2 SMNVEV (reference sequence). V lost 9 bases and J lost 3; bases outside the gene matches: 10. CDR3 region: CASRPGTGVYYGYTF. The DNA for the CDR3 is TGTGCCAGTCGACCCGGGACAGGGGTTTACTATGGCTACACCTTC.

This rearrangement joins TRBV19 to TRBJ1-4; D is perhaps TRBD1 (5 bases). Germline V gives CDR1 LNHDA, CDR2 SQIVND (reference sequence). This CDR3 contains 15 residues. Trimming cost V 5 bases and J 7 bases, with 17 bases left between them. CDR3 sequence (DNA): TGTGCCAGTAGTGATCGGCCAGGGCGTTTTGAAAAACTGTTTTTT. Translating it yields CASSDRPGRFEKLFF.

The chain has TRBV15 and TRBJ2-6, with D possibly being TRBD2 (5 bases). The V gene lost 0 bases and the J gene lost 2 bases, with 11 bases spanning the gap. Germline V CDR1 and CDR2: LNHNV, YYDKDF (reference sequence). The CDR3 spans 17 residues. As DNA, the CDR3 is TGTGCCACCAGCAGAGATATGAAGGAGGCTGGGGCCAACGTCCTGACTTTC. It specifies CATSRDMKEAGANVLTF.

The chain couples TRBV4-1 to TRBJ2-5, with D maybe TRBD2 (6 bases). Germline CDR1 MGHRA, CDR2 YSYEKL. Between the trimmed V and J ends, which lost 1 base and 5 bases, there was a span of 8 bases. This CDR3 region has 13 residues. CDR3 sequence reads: CASSQGDWETQYF. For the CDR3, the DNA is TGCGCCAGCAGCCAAGGGGACTGGGAGACCCAGTACTTC.

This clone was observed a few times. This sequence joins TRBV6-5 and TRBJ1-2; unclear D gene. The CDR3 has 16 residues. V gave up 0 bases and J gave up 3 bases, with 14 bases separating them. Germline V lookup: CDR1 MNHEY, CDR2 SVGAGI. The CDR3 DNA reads TGTGCCAGCAGTTACTCTACCTCGGGGAGGTACTATGGCTACACCTTC. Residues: CASSYSTSGRYYGYTF.

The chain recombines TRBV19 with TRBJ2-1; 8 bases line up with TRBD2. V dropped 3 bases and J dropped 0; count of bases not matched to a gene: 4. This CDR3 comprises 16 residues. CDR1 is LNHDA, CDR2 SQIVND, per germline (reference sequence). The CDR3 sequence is CASSIGGAYSYNEQFF. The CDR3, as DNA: TGTGCCAGTAGTATCGGGGGGGCCTACTCCTACAATGAGCAGTTCTTC.

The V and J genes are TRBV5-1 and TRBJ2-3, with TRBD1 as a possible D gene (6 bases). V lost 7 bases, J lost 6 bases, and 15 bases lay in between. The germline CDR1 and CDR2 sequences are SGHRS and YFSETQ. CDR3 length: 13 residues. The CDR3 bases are TGCGCCAGCCGACTGGGAAGGGGGGATACGCAGTATTTT. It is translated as CASRLGRGDTQYF.

CDR3 nucleotides: TGCGCCAGCAGCCAAGGACCCAAGGGACAGGGCCATTATCAGCCCCAGCATTTT. The encoded protein is CASSQGPKGQGHYQPQHF. V and J are TRBV4-1 and TRBJ1-5, with 9 bases matching TRBD1. The CDR3 consists of 18 residues. From germline, CDR1 is MGHRA and CDR2 YSYEKL. The J segment lost 5 bases and the V segment lost 1 base, leaving 12 bases of the junction unmatched.

CDR3 sequence (DNA): TGTGCCAGCAGTTCCAAGAGGGGGTACGAGCAGTACTTC. Translated, it gives CASSSKRGYEQYF. The chain uses TRBV28 and TRBJ2-7; D may be TRBD1 (6 bases). Germline loops: CDR1 MDHEN, CDR2 SYDVKM. V was cut by 4 bases and J by 4 bases, with 11 bases left in between. The CDR3 is 13 amino acids.

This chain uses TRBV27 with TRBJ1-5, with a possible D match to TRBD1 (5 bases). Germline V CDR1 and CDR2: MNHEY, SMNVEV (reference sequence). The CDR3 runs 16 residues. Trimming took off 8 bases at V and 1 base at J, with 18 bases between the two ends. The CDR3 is CASGRLGVKSNQPQHF. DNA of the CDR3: TGTGCCAGCGGCCGTTTGGGGGTGAAAAGCAATCAGCCCCAGCATTTT.

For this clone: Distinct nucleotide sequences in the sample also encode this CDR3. The CDR3 nucleotides read TGCGCCAGCAGCTTGGGGCTAGAGCAGTACTTC. It specifies CASSLGLEQYF. This chain uses TRBV5-1 with TRBJ2-7; D is unclear. V was clipped by 0 bases and J by 7 bases, with 5 bases between them. Germline lookup yields CDR1 SGHRS and CDR2 YFSETQ. The CDR3 extends over 11 amino acids. Combining the CDR3 with reference TRBV5-1 and TRBJ2-7 gives the whole variable domain KAGVTQTPRYLIKTRGQQVTLSCSPISGHRSVSWYQQTPGQGLQFLFEYFSETQRNKGNFPGRFSGRQFSNSRSEMNVSTLELGDSALYLCASSLGLEQYFGPGTRLTVT.

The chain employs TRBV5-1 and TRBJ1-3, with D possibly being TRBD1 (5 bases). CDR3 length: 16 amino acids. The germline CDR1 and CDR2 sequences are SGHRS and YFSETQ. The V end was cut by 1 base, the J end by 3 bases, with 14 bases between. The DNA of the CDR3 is TGCGCCAGCAGCTTGCCTGACGGTGGGGGTGGAAACACCATATATTTT. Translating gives CASSLPDGGGGNTIYF.